The 3 T cell receptor beta chains below come from one sample, sequenced in a study of T cells in localized non-small cell lung cancer. Sequencing was performed with immunoSEQ multiplex PCR; in TCRdb, only in-frame clones are kept and a portion is missing. The repertoire holds approximately 29,000 clones, with around 82% as singletons. The sample consisted of peripheral blood mononuclear cells, taken before any cancer treatment. These receptors were collected from a man aged 35-75 years with stage III lung adenocarcinoma.

The chain uses TRBV19 and TRBJ1-1; D might be TRBD1 (5 bases). The germline gives CDR1 LNHDA, CDR2 SQIVND (reference sequence). The germline V and J ends were trimmed by 7 bases and 3 bases, with 12 bases remaining between them. This CDR3 has 13 residues. The CDR3 reads CASNWGLHTEAFF. The DNA of the CDR3 is TGTGCCAGTAATTGGGGACTCCACACTGAAGCTTTCTTT.

V gene TRBV10-3 combines with J gene TRBJ1-4; D possibly corresponds to TRBD1 (5 bases). Germline V CDR1 and CDR2: ENHRY, SYGVKD. CDR3 size: 14 residues. Trimming removed 10 bases at V and 4 bases at J, with 16 bases between. CDR3 sequence reads: CATGTSSGNEKLFF. CDR3 bases: TGTGCCACCGGGACTTCCTCGGGTAATGAAAAACTGTTTTTT.

This sequence joins TRBV5-1 and TRBJ1-1; D is unresolved. Germline V gene data show CDR1 as SGHRS and CDR2 as YFSETQ. V was cut by 0 bases and J by 1 base, with 10 bases left in between. The CDR3 sequence is 15 residues long. CDR3 in DNA: TGCGCCAGCAGCTTGGCCGAATCAGGGAACACTGAAGCTTTCTTT. This encodes CASSLAESGNTEAFF. The full variable domain, rest sourced from reference TRBV5-1 and TRBJ1-1, is KAGVTQTPRYLIKTRGQQVTLSCSPISGHRSVSWYQQTPGQGLQFLFEYFSETQRNKGNFPGRFSGRQFSNSRSEMNVSTLELGDSALYLCASSLAESGNTEAFFGQGTRLTVV.